This T cell receptor beta chain is from a study of CD8 T cells in Susac syndrome. The germline V gene encodes CDR1 MDHEN and CDR2 SYDVKM. The CDR3 loop spans 15 amino acids. The junction had 11 bases not matched to a gene; V was cut back by 6 bases and J by 5 bases. When the RNA was reverse transcribed, random hexamers were used with an input of roughly 0.45 to 1 ug. A multiplex approach, immunoSEQ multiplex PCR, amplified TCR beta CDR3 across 54 Vbeta and 13 Jbeta. One entry per CDR3 protein results from TCRdb running MiXCR on the immunoSEQ multiplex PCR reads. This sample carries hundreds of thousands of distinct CDR3 sequences, 65% to 90% of them seen once, and the ten largest clones take roughly 0.21%. TCR beta sequences were obtained from blood CD8+ and CD4+ T cells. FACS was used to enrich TEMRA cells, whereas the CD8+ and CD4+ T cells were obtained by negative isolation.

This receptor was obtained from a human donor with multiple sclerosis. The sample consisted of CD8+ T cells from PBMCs. The V and J genes are TRBV28 and TRBJ2-5; 8 bases are shared with TRBD1. The CDR3 region is CASRIQGGDRETQYF. In DNA form, the CDR3 reads TGTGCCAGCAGGATACAGGGGGGAGACAGGGAGACCCAGTACTTC. Full variable domain (rest looked up from reference TRBV28 and TRBJ2-5): DVKVTQSSRYLVKRTGEKVFLECVQDMDHENMFWYRQDPGLGLRLIYFSYDVKMKEKGDIPEGYSVSREKKERFSLILESASTNQTSMYLCASRIQGGDRETQYFGPGTRLLVL.